This section outlines one T cell receptor (beta chain) sequence together with its context. The sample is drawn from a study of blood T cell repertoires in COVID-19. For the study at large: COVID-19 samples, acute and convalescent, were from the United States, Italy and Spain. PBMCs, B-cell-depleted T cells, or T cells were the source of the cDNA or gDNA that made up the material.

Original processing notes: Amplification of reference gene primers provided the estimated nucleated cell counts. Profiled with immunoSEQ multiplex PCR; TCRdb holds only in-frame clones, not every one. D and trimming come from the DNA, and the V and J calls and clone size come from that table. The sample consists of about 52,000 clones, 90% of them appearing once. Germline CDR1 and CDR2: SNHLY and FYNNEI. The V segment lost 9 bases and the J segment 5 bases; nucleotides outside the gene matches: 4. There are 12 residues in the CDR3. This sequence joins TRBV2 and TRBJ1-1; 9 positions agree with TRBD1. The sequence was obtained from a human donor in a cohort sampled during active COVID-19. The specimen was peripheral blood. The CDR3 nucleotides are TGTGCCAGTAGGACAGGGGTAACTGAAGCTTTCTTT. Translated, it gives CASRTGVTEAFF.